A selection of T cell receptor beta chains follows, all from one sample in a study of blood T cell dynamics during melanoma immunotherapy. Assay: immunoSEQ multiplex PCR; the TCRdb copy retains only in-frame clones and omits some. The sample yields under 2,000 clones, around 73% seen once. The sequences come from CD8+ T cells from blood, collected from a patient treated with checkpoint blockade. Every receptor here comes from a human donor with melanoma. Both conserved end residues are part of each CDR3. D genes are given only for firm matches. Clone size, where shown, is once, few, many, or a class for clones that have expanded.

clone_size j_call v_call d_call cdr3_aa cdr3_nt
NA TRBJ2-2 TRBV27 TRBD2 CASSLSSGSTGELFF TGTGCCAGCAGTTTATCTAGCGGGAGCACCGGGGAGCTGTTTTTT
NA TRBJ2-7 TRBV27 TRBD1 CASSLGETGVYEQYF TGTGCCAGCAGCCTGGGGGAGACAGGGGTCTACGAGCAGTACTTC
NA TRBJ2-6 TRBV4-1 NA CASSQDPAGASGGANVLTF TGCGCCAGCAGCCAAGATCCGGCGGGGGCGTCAGGTGGGGCCAACGTCCTGACTTTC
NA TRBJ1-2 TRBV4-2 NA CASSQDKTGGYTF TGTGCCAGCAGCCAAGATAAGACAGGTGGCTACACCTTC
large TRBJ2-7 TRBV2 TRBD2 CASSLDAGGTYEQYF TGTGCCAGCAGCCTCGACGCGGGGGGGACCTACGAGCAGTACTTC
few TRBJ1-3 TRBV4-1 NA CASSQDQSSGNTIYF TGCGCCAGCAGCCAAGATCAAAGCTCTGGAAACACCATATATTTT
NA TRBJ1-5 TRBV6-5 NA CASSWTGSKPQHF TGTGCCAGCAGTTGGACGGGAAGTAAGCCCCAGCATTTT
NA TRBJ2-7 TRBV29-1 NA CSVVRGADNEQYF TGCAGCGTCGTTAGAGGGGCCGACAACGAGCAGTACTTC
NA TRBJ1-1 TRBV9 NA CASSGRPGTEAFF TGTGCCAGCAGCGGACGTCCCGGGACTGAAGCTTTCTTT
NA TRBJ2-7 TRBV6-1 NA CASKIGSYEQYF TGTGCCAGCAAGATAGGAAGCTACGAGCAGTACTTC
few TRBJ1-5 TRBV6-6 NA CASTDSDYSNQPQHF TGTGCCAGCACCGACAGCGACTATAGCAATCAGCCCCAGCATTTT
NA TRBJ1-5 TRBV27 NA CASSLTIYSNQPQHF TGTGCCAGCAGTTTAACTATCTATAGCAATCAGCCCCAGCATTTT
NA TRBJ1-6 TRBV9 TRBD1 CASSSGQGGSPLHF TGTGCCAGCAGCTCGGGACAGGGCGGTTCACCCCTCCACTTT
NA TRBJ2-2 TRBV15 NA CATSRAGDTGELFF TGTGCCACCAGCAGAGCGGGAGACACCGGGGAGCTGTTTTTT
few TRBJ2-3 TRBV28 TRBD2 CASSSLAGEGPDTQYF TGTGCCAGCAGTTCCTTAGCGGGAGAGGGGCCAGATACGCAGTATTTT
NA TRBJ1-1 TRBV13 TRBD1 CASSSKDREWYTEAFF TGTGCCAGCAGCTCCAAGGACAGGGAATGGTACACTGAAGCTTTCTTT
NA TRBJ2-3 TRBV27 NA CASALGGTDTQYF TGTGCCAGTGCTCTAGGCGGCACAGATACGCAGTATTTT
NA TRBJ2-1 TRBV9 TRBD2 CASSLSGSYNEQFF TGTGCCAGCAGCCTTAGCGGGTCCTACAATGAGCAGTTCTTC
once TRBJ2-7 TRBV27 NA CASFSASYEQYF TGTGCCAGCTTTAGTGCCTCCTACGAGCAGTACTTC
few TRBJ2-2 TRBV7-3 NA CASSFGGELFF TGTGCCAGCAGCTTTGGCGGGGAGCTGTTTTTT
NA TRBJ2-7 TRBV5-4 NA CASSWFGSYEQYF TGTGCCAGCAGCTGGTTCGGGAGCTACGAGCAGTACTTC
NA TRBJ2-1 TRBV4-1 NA CASSQGKGAVEQFF TGCGCCAGCAGCCAAGGAAAAGGGGCTGTTGAGCAGTTCTTC